A selection of T cell receptor beta chains follows, all from one sample in a study of T cell clones after liver transplantation. The data were produced by immunoSEQ multiplex PCR, yet TCRdb's version contains in-frame clones alone and is incomplete. The data contain over 100,000 clones, about 81% of them singletons. This sample comprised CD4+ T cells from blood, obtained before liver transplant. The receptors shown here come from a human donor who received a liver transplant. CDR3s include the opening cysteine and the closing phenylalanine or tryptophan. Each record gives: clone size, V gene, D gene, J gene, CDR3 DNA, CDR3 protein. A D gene is named only where the DNA matches it firmly. Some rows mark clone size as missing; the rest say once, few, many or name a class of expanded clone.

clone size: .
V gene: TRBV18
D gene: TRBD2
J gene: TRBJ2-3
CDR3 DNA: TGTGCCAGCTCACCGGTACTAGCGGGGCCCCGCACAGATACGCAGTATTTT
CDR3 protein: CASSPVLAGPRTDTQYF

clone size: .
V gene: TRBV11-2
D gene: .
J gene: TRBJ2-7
CDR3 DNA: TGTGCCAGCAGCCCGAGCCGACAAACCTACGAGCAGTACTTC
CDR3 protein: CASSPSRQTYEQYF

clone size: few
V gene: TRBV7-6
D gene: .
J gene: TRBJ1-2
CDR3 DNA: TGTGCCAGCAGCAGCGGCAGGGGCGAAAACTATGGCTACACCTTC
CDR3 protein: CASSSGRGENYGYTF

clone size: once
V gene: TRBV27
D gene: .
J gene: TRBJ1-1
CDR3 DNA: TGTGCCAGCAGTCCAAGATTGAACACTGAAGCTTTCTTT
CDR3 protein: CASSPRLNTEAFF

clone size: few
V gene: TRBV18
D gene: .
J gene: TRBJ2-5
CDR3 DNA: TGTGCCAGCTCCTTTACTAGGGAAGAGACCCAGTACTTC
CDR3 protein: CASSFTREETQYF

clone size: .
V gene: TRBV6-1
D gene: TRBD1
J gene: TRBJ2-1
CDR3 DNA: TGTGCCTCGGGACAGGGCCCCTACAATGAGCAGTTCTTC
CDR3 protein: CASGQGPYNEQFF

clone size: .
V gene: TRBV14
D gene: TRBD2
J gene: TRBJ2-5
CDR3 DNA: TGTGCCAGCAGCCCGGGGCTAGCGGGAGGAAAAGAGACCCAGTACTTC
CDR3 protein: CASSPGLAGGKETQYF

clone size: .
V gene: TRBV28
D gene: TRBD2
J gene: TRBJ2-7
CDR3 DNA: TGTGCCAGCATAAGCCGCGGGGGTATGTACGAGCAGTACTTC
CDR3 protein: CASISRGGMYEQYF

clone size: .
V gene: TRBV27
D gene: .
J gene: TRBJ2-7
CDR3 DNA: TGTGCCAGCAGTCAGGACAAGGCCATCTACGAGCAGTACTTC
CDR3 protein: CASSQDKAIYEQYF

clone size: .
V gene: TRBV5-1
D gene: .
J gene: TRBJ2-1
CDR3 DNA: TGCGCCAGCAGCTTGCAGGACTCTTACAATGAGCAGTTCTTC
CDR3 protein: CASSLQDSYNEQFF

clone size: .
V gene: TRBV2
D gene: TRBD1
J gene: TRBJ1-6
CDR3 DNA: TGTGCCAGCAGGCTTCGGGACAGGGTAAATTCACCCCTCCACTTT
CDR3 protein: CASRLRDRVNSPLHF

clone size: .
V gene: TRBV5-1
D gene: .
J gene: TRBJ2-1
CDR3 DNA: TGCGCCAGCAGCTTCCGGCGGGGCTCCTACAATGAGCAGTTCTTC
CDR3 protein: CASSFRRGSYNEQFF

clone size: .
V gene: TRBV7-8
D gene: .
J gene: TRBJ2-7
CDR3 DNA: TGTGCCAGCAGCCGGGAGCGGATCGGACAGATGCGATCTAACGAGCAGTACTTC
CDR3 protein: CASSRERIGQMRSNEQYF

clone size: .
V gene: TRBV6-1
D gene: .
J gene: TRBJ2-1
CDR3 DNA: TGTGCCAGCAGTGAAGGACTATACAATGAGCAGTTCTTC
CDR3 protein: CASSEGLYNEQFF

clone size: .
V gene: TRBV7-3
D gene: TRBD1
J gene: TRBJ1-2
CDR3 DNA: TGTGCCAGCAGCGTTGGGACAGCTGCTCCGGTCTTC
CDR3 protein: CASSVGTAAPVF

clone size: once
V gene: TRBV11-2
D gene: .
J gene: TRBJ2-5
CDR3 DNA: TGTGCCAGCAGCTGGACCCAAGAGACCCAGTACTTC
CDR3 protein: CASSWTQETQYF

clone size: .
V gene: TRBV13
D gene: TRBD1
J gene: TRBJ1-4
CDR3 DNA: TGTGCCAGCAGCCAAGACAGGGAGGATGAAAAACTGTTTTTT
CDR3 protein: CASSQDREDEKLFF

clone size: .
V gene: TRBV11-2
D gene: .
J gene: TRBJ1-2
CDR3 DNA: TGTGCCAGCAGCTCTCGAGGCTATGGCTACACCTTC
CDR3 protein: CASSSRGYGYTF

clone size: .
V gene: TRBV15
D gene: TRBD2
J gene: TRBJ2-1
CDR3 DNA: TGTGCCACCAGCAGACAACTAGCGGGAGTTCTCAATGAGCAGTTCTTC
CDR3 protein: CATSRQLAGVLNEQFF

clone size: .
V gene: TRBV4-2
D gene: TRBD1
J gene: TRBJ2-1
CDR3 DNA: TGTGCCAGCAGCCAGCCGGGACAGGGGCCTGAGCAGTTCTTC
CDR3 protein: CASSQPGQGPEQFF

clone size: .
V gene: TRBV9
D gene: .
J gene: TRBJ1-4
CDR3 DNA: TGTGCCAGCAGCGGGAGCGGGGTACGGGAAAAACTGTTTTTT
CDR3 protein: CASSGSGVREKLFF

clone size: .
V gene: TRBV7-3
D gene: .
J gene: TRBJ2-5
CDR3 DNA: TGTGCCAGCAGCTTCCAGGGGCGGAGAGAAGAGACCCAGTACTTC
CDR3 protein: CASSFQGRREETQYF

clone size: .
V gene: TRBV29-1
D gene: .
J gene: TRBJ1-1
CDR3 DNA: TGCAGCGTTGGTCGGGGGAACACTGAAGCTTTCTTT
CDR3 protein: CSVGRGNTEAFF

clone size: .
V gene: TRBV27
D gene: .
J gene: TRBJ2-3
CDR3 DNA: TGTGCCAGCAGTTTATCGAACCAGGGCAATACGCAGTATTTT
CDR3 protein: CASSLSNQGNTQYF

clone size: .
V gene: TRBV9
D gene: .
J gene: TRBJ2-6
CDR3 DNA: TGTGCCAGCAGCGTAGTCGCTGGGGCCAACGTCCTGACTTTC
CDR3 protein: CASSVVAGANVLTF

clone size: .
V gene: TRBV4-2
D gene: TRBD2
J gene: TRBJ2-1
CDR3 DNA: TGTGCCAGCAGTCGATCCTTAGCGGGAGAGGGTTACAATGAGCAGTTCTTC
CDR3 protein: CASSRSLAGEGYNEQFF

clone size: few
V gene: TRBV4-1
D gene: TRBD1
J gene: TRBJ1-5
CDR3 DNA: TGCGCCAGCAGCCAAGTCTTTGTCAGGGGGCCTCAGCCCCAGCATTTT
CDR3 protein: CASSQVFVRGPQPQHF

clone size: .
V gene: TRBV14
D gene: .
J gene: TRBJ1-2
CDR3 DNA: TGTGCCAGCAGCCCAAATCGTAACTATGGCTACACCTTC
CDR3 protein: CASSPNRNYGYTF

clone size: .
V gene: TRBV18
D gene: .
J gene: TRBJ1-1
CDR3 DNA: TGTGCCAGCTCACGAGCAGCCGGCACTGAAGCTTTCTTT
CDR3 protein: CASSRAAGTEAFF

clone size: .
V gene: TRBV7-2
D gene: .
J gene: TRBJ1-6
CDR3 DNA: TGTGCCAGCAGCTTGCAGTCAGGGCCAGGCGGTAATTCACCCCTCCACTTT
CDR3 protein: CASSLQSGPGGNSPLHF

clone size: .
V gene: TRBV19
D gene: TRBD2
J gene: TRBJ2-7
CDR3 DNA: TGTGCCAGTAGCGCTAGCGGTACATACGAGCAGTACTTC
CDR3 protein: CASSASGTYEQYF

clone size: .
V gene: TRBV10-3
D gene: .
J gene: TRBJ1-4
CDR3 DNA: TGTGCCATCAGTGAACGTACGACAGGAAACAATGAAAAACTGTTTTTT
CDR3 protein: CAISERTTGNNEKLFF

clone size: .
V gene: TRBV29-1
D gene: TRBD1
J gene: TRBJ2-6
CDR3 DNA: TGCAGCGGTGGGGGTGGGGGACAGTTCAACGTCCTGACTTTC
CDR3 protein: CSGGGGGQFNVLTF

clone size: .
V gene: TRBV28
D gene: .
J gene: TRBJ1-5
CDR3 DNA: TGTGCCAGCAGAGTGGCTGCACGTCAGCCCCAGCATTTT
CDR3 protein: CASRVAARQPQHF

clone size: .
V gene: TRBV30
D gene: TRBD2
J gene: TRBJ2-2
CDR3 DNA: TGTGCCTGGAGACAAAGCGGGAGTCGTTACACCGGGGAGCTGTTTTTT
CDR3 protein: CAWRQSGSRYTGELFF

clone size: few
V gene: TRBV18
D gene: TRBD1
J gene: TRBJ1-5
CDR3 DNA: TGTGCCAGCACCGGACAGGGGCCCGGGGCCCAGCATTTT
CDR3 protein: CASTGQGPGAQHF

clone size: .
V gene: TRBV30
D gene: TRBD1
J gene: TRBJ1-4
CDR3 DNA: TGTGCCGCCGGGCACCGGGACAGGGCCTTGATCAGTGAAAAACTGTTTTTT
CDR3 protein: CAAGHRDRALISEKLFF

clone size: .
V gene: TRBV4-1
D gene: .
J gene: TRBJ2-3
CDR3 DNA: TGCGCCAGCAGCCAACAATTCACAGATACGCAGTATTTT
CDR3 protein: CASSQQFTDTQYF

clone size: .
V gene: TRBV10-3
D gene: TRBD2
J gene: TRBJ2-1
CDR3 DNA: TGTGCCATCAGTGAGTCGTTGGGGACTAGCTCCCTTTTGGGTGAGCAGTTCTTC
CDR3 protein: CAISESLGTSSLLGEQFF

clone size: .
V gene: TRBV18
D gene: TRBD1
J gene: TRBJ2-1
CDR3 DNA: TGTGCCAGCTCACTTTCCGGGACAGGGAGGACGGGCTCCTACAATGAGCAGTTCTTC
CDR3 protein: CASSLSGTGRTGSYNEQFF

clone size: .
V gene: TRBV2
D gene: .
J gene: TRBJ1-4
CDR3 DNA: TGTGCCAGCAGAGAACAGCCAACTAATGAAAAACTGTTTTTT
CDR3 protein: CASREQPTNEKLFF

clone size: .
V gene: TRBV27
D gene: TRBD1
J gene: TRBJ2-7
CDR3 DNA: TGTGCCACCTCCTGGGCAGGGGGCTACGAGCAGTACTTC
CDR3 protein: CATSWAGGYEQYF

clone size: once
V gene: TRBV5-1
D gene: TRBD1
J gene: TRBJ2-4
CDR3 DNA: TGCGCCAGCAGCTTTTCCAGGACAGGAGAAAACATTCAGTACTTC
CDR3 protein: CASSFSRTGENIQYF

clone size: .
V gene: TRBV7-6
D gene: TRBD1
J gene: TRBJ1-4
CDR3 DNA: TGTGCCAGCAGTGTGACAGGGGGAACTAATGAAAAACTGTTTTTT
CDR3 protein: CASSVTGGTNEKLFF

clone size: few
V gene: TRBV21-1
D gene: .
J gene: TRBJ1-1
CDR3 DNA: TGTGCCAGCAGCAAAGGGGAGGGAAGTACTGAAGCTTTCTTT
CDR3 protein: CASSKGEGSTEAFF

clone size: once
V gene: TRBV5-4
D gene: .
J gene: TRBJ1-1
CDR3 DNA: TGTGCCAGCAGCTTGCGAGGGACCAACACTGAAGCTTTCTTT
CDR3 protein: CASSLRGTNTEAFF

clone size: few
V gene: TRBV19
D gene: TRBD1
J gene: TRBJ1-2
CDR3 DNA: TGTGCCAGTACTCCAGGGGGCGCTTTGGACGGCTACACCTTC
CDR3 protein: CASTPGGALDGYTF

clone size: .
V gene: TRBV6-4
D gene: .
J gene: TRBJ2-6
CDR3 DNA: TGTGCCAGCAGTGCGGAACCATCTGGGGCCAACGTCCTGACTTTC
CDR3 protein: CASSAEPSGANVLTF

clone size: .
V gene: TRBV5-1
D gene: TRBD1
J gene: TRBJ1-1
CDR3 DNA: TGCGCCAGCAGACCGGGACAGATGAACACTGAAGCTTTCTTT
CDR3 protein: CASRPGQMNTEAFF

clone size: .
V gene: TRBV5-1
D gene: .
J gene: TRBJ2-5
CDR3 DNA: TGCGCCAGCAGTGTGGAGGGGGCCGGGGAGACCCAGTACTTC
CDR3 protein: CASSVEGAGETQYF

clone size: .
V gene: TRBV5-8
D gene: .
J gene: TRBJ2-5
CDR3 DNA: TGTGCCATCCCCCCGGATGGGGGCAGGGCGTACCAAGAGACCCAGTACTTC
CDR3 protein: CAIPPDGGRAYQETQYF

clone size: few
V gene: TRBV18
D gene: .
J gene: TRBJ1-1
CDR3 DNA: TGTGCCAGCTCACCAACCACAGGTACGAGGGTGAACACTGAAGCTTTCTTT
CDR3 protein: CASSPTTGTRVNTEAFF

clone size: few
V gene: TRBV11-1
D gene: .
J gene: TRBJ1-1
CDR3 DNA: TGTGCCAGCAGCTTAGGCCGGCAGGGTGCTTTCTTT
CDR3 protein: CASSLGRQGAFF

clone size: .
V gene: TRBV30
D gene: .
J gene: TRBJ1-2
CDR3 DNA: TGTGCCTGGAGTGCGACAGCTAACTATGGCTACACCTTC
CDR3 protein: CAWSATANYGYTF

clone size: .
V gene: TRBV27
D gene: .
J gene: TRBJ2-7
CDR3 DNA: TGTGCCAGCAGCCCCAGGGTGACCTACGAGCAGTACTTC
CDR3 protein: CASSPRVTYEQYF

clone size: .
V gene: TRBV7-2
D gene: .
J gene: TRBJ1-6
CDR3 DNA: TGTGCCAGCAGCTTAGGTTATTCACCCCTCCACTTT
CDR3 protein: CASSLGYSPLHF

clone size: .
V gene: TRBV28
D gene: .
J gene: TRBJ1-3
CDR3 DNA: TGTGCCAGCATTCCCACGGGGCAGGGTAGAAACACCATATATTTT
CDR3 protein: CASIPTGQGRNTIYF

clone size: .
V gene: TRBV28
D gene: .
J gene: TRBJ2-1
CDR3 DNA: TGTGCCAGCAACTCACTATACGGAGTCAATGAGCAGTTCTTC
CDR3 protein: CASNSLYGVNEQFF